Listed here are 8 T cell receptor beta chains from one sample, sequenced in a study of ipilimumab plus nivolumab after autologous stem cell transplantation. TCRdb's table, derived via immunoSEQ multiplex PCR, lists solely in-frame clones and lacks some. The sample includes approximately 14,000 clones, 65% to 75% of them seen just once. The material was PBMCs, obtained in a trial of ipilimumab plus nivolumab as post-transplant consolidation. The origin of the receptors is a male donor with primary mediastinal lymphoma.

The chain links TRBV28 to TRBJ2-7; 10 bases agree with TRBD1. The CDR3 loop spans 16 amino acids. Germline CDR1 is MDHEN and CDR2 is SYDVKM. V gave up 3 bases and J gave up 3 bases; unmatched junction bases: 8. The CDR3 DNA sequence: TGTGCCAGCAGTTTCCGACCCGGACAGGGGGGCTACGAGCAGTACTTC. It encodes CASSFRPGQGGYEQYF.

CDR3 region: CASSLGAELYEQYF. In DNA, the CDR3 is TGTGCCAGCAGCTTAGGCGCAGAGCTCTACGAGCAGTACTTC. V is TRBV11-2 and J is TRBJ2-7; D is uncertain. Trimming took 1 base from V and 3 from J, leaving 10 bases between them. Germline loops: CDR1 SGHAT, CDR2 FQNNGV. The CDR3 spans 14 residues.

V and J are TRBV18 and TRBJ1-4; D is uncertain. CDR1 KGHSH and CDR2 LQKENI come from the germline V gene. The CDR3 is made up of 14 amino acids. Trimming cost V 6 bases and J 8 bases, with 16 bases left between them. The CDR3 loop is CASSQRRLGEKLFF. CDR3 sequence (DNA): TGTGCCAGCTCTCAGAGGAGGTTAGGGGAAAAACTGTTTTTT.

This clone is labeled as medium-sized. This sequence joins TRBV29-1 and TRBJ1-6; D is perhaps TRBD1 (6 bases). V was trimmed by 3 bases and J by 8 bases, leaving 14 bases between them. The CDR3 covers 14 residues. Germline V gene sequence: CDR1 SQVTM, CDR2 ANQGSEA. CDR3 protein: CSVDRDIKHSPLHF. The CDR3 DNA is TGCAGCGTTGATCGGGACATTAAGCATTCACCCCTCCACTTT.

This clone has a handful of counts. This rearrangement joins TRBV15 to TRBJ1-1, with D tentatively TRBD1 (6 bases). The length of the CDR3 is 18 residues. V was trimmed by 0 bases and J by 0 bases, leaving 17 bases between them. Germline V gene data show CDR1 as LNHNV and CDR2 as YYDKDF (reference sequence). The CDR3 loop is CATSRDWAAGGLNTEAFF. In DNA form, the CDR3 reads TGTGCCACCAGCAGAGATTGGGCAGCTGGGGGCTTGAACACTGAAGCTTTCTTT.

The genes are TRBV6-1 and TRBJ2-3, with D unclear. Trimming took off 6 bases at V and 2 bases at J, with 12 bases between the two ends. CDR1 is MNHNS, CDR2 SASEGT, per germline. The CDR3 is 14 amino acids. The DNA of the CDR3 is TGTGCCAGCAGGACTCCCAGTCTCACAGATACGCAGTATTTT. As protein: CASRTPSLTDTQYF.

The chain is built from TRBV4-1 and TRBJ1-5, with 9 bases matching TRBD1. From germline, CDR1 is MGHRA and CDR2 YSYEKL. The CDR3 has 18 residues. Germline trimming cut 4 bases from V and 1 base from J; bases unmatched to any gene: 11. This CDR3 is CASSRRTGDGLSNQPQHF. The CDR3 bases are TGCGCCAGCAGCCGCCGGACAGGGGATGGGCTAAGCAATCAGCCCCAGCATTTT.

This clone came up a few times. The chain joins TRBV4-1 to TRBJ1-5; 11 bases agree with TRBD1. The germline CDR1 and CDR2 sequences are MGHRA and YSYEKL. This CDR3 has 18 residues. Trimming took 4 bases from V and 7 from J; bases not matched to a gene: 15. For the CDR3, the DNA is TGCGCCAGCAGCCCCTACCCCCGGGACAGGGGGGTGGGGCAGCCCCAGCATTTT. It codes for CASSPYPRDRGVGQPQHF.